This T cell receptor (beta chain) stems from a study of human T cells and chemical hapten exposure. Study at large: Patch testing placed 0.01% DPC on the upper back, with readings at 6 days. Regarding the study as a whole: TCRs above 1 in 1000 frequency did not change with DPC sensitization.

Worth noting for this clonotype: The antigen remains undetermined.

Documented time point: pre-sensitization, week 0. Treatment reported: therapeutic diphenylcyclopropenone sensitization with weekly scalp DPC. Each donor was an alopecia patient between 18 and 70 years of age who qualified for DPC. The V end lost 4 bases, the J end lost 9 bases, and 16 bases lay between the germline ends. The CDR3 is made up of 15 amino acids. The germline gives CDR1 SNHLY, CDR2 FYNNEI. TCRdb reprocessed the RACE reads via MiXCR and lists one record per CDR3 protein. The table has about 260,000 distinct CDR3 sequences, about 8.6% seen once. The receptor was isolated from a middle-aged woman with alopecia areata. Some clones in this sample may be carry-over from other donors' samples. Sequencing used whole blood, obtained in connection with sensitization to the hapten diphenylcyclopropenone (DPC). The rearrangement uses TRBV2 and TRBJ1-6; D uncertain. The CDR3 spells CASSGAGSEISPLHF. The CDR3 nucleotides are TGTGCCAGCAGTGGGGCCGGGTCCGAAATTTCACCCCTCCACTTT. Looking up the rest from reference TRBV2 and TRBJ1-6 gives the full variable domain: EPEVTQTPSHQVTQMGQEVILRCVPISNHLYFYWYRQILGQKVEFLVSFYNNEISEKSEIFDDQFSVERPDGSNFTLKIRSTKLEDSAMYFCASSGAGSEISPLHFGNGTRLTVT.